This T cell receptor (beta chain) comes out of a study of patients and donors after allogeneic stem cell transplantation. Germline lookup yields CDR1 SQVTM and CDR2 ANQGSEA. The length of the CDR3 is 12 residues. Unmatched junction bases numbered 5, after V lost 7 bases and J lost 8 bases. TCRdb re-called the RT-PCR reads with MiXCR, one entry per CDR3 protein. The sample contains about a million distinct CDR3 sequences, under 20% of which appear only once. Sequenced sample: blood, either unsorted or a sorted T cell fraction (not recorded which). The rearrangement links TRBV29-1 to TRBJ1-4; TRBD1 matches at 9 bases. The sequence was collected from a human donor who was either an allogeneic HSCT recipient or a stem cell or donor lymphocyte infusion donor (not recorded which). It is not recorded whose cells these are; they may come from a transplant donor. In DNA form, the CDR3 reads TGCAGCGCCACAGGGGGCGGCGAAAAACTGTTTTTT. Amino acid sequence: CSATGGGEKLFF. The whole variable domain, remainder taken from reference TRBV29-1 and TRBJ1-4, is SAVISQKPSRDICQRGTSLTIQCQVDSQVTMMFWYRQQPGQSLTLIATANQGSEATYESGFVIDKFPISRPNLTFSTLTVSNMSPEDSSIYLCSATGGGEKLFFGSGTQLSVL.